A selection of T cell receptor beta chains follows, all from one sample in a study of human T cells and chemical hapten exposure. One entry per CDR3 protein results from TCRdb running MiXCR on the RACE reads. The sample carries a few hundred thousand distinct CDR3 sequences, approximately 4.4% recorded once. The sequencing used whole blood, collected in connection with sensitization to the hapten diphenylcyclopropenone (DPC). These receptors all stem from a woman aged 45 to 65 with alopecia areata. Some clones in this sample may be carry-over from other donors' samples. Each CDR3 is given without its conserved first and last residue. The order of the fields is J gene, D gene, V gene, CDR3 protein. The D gene is left open where the match is weak.

>TRBJ1-5|.|TRBV28
ASSPYEGDNQPQH
>TRBJ1-1|.|TRBV27
ASRVGAAEAF
>TRBJ1-1|.|TRBV12-3/TRBV12-4
ASSRGRREAF
>TRBJ2-3|.|TRBV7-9
ASSSSVAPGTDTQY
>TRBJ2-7|TRBD1|TRBV7-9
ASSPWTGPDEQY
>TRBJ1-1|TRBD1|TRBV28
ASSFSFGTETTEAF
>TRBJ2-7|.|TRBV30
AWRRGSNYEQY
>TRBJ2-1|TRBD1|TRBV12-5
ASARDRGLGDEQF
>TRBJ2-1|TRBD2|TRBV12-5
ASGLLVAGAVEQF
>TRBJ2-2|TRBD2|TRBV7-8
ASTSPGLAGGTTGELF
>TRBJ1-5|.|TRBV7-8
ASSLEGGGVQPQH
>TRBJ1-2|TRBD1|TRBV18
ASSPKGTGLNGYT
>TRBJ2-3|.|TRBV7-9
ASSSGTYTQY
>TRBJ1-2|.|TRBV29-1
SVPTRSGEHYGYT
>TRBJ2-1|.|TRBV29-1
SVGGQSPHEQF
>TRBJ2-1|TRBD2|TRBV28
ASSLFSSGSYNEQF
>TRBJ1-1|.|TRBV6-2/TRBV6-3
ASRQDGVSEAF
>TRBJ2-1|.|TRBV9
ASSVANRGNEQF
>TRBJ1-2|.|TRBV6-5
ASRSADTYGYT
>TRBJ2-1|TRBD2|TRBV12-3/TRBV12-4
ASSISGTSGYNEQF
>TRBJ2-3|.|TRBV27
ASSSRLARSAEDTQY
>TRBJ2-3|TRBD2|TRBV7-8
ASSFGTSGTSDTQY
>TRBJ2-1|TRBD2|TRBV7-2
ASSLGLGTSGNNEQF